A single sample gave rise to the 15 T cell receptor beta chains below, sequenced in a study of PD-1 blockade in classical Hodgkin lymphoma. Each patient experienced a relapse that followed autologous stem cell transplantation, and brentuximab vedotin exposure varied. TCRdb's copy holds only in-frame clones and misses some; the assay was immunoSEQ multiplex PCR. The profile shows tens of thousands of clones, less than 85% of them singletons. The specimen comprised peripheral blood mononuclear cells (PBMCs), sampled before the second cycle of nivolumab. These receptors were collected from a human donor with classical Hodgkin lymphoma.

This clone was picked up a small number of times. The chain combines TRBV7-2 with TRBJ2-1; D call uncertain. V gave up 1 base and J gave up 6 bases, with 13 bases separating them. The CDR3 spans 15 residues. From germline, CDR1 is SGHTA and CDR2 FQGNSA. CDR3 loop: CASSLDLMLGNEQFF. CDR3 sequence (DNA): TGTGCCAGCAGCTTAGATCTGATGTTGGGCAATGAGCAGTTCTTC.

This sequence joins TRBV7-9 and TRBJ2-3; 14 bases agree with TRBD2. Trimming cost V 5 bases and J 2 bases; bases outside gene matches: 9. The CDR3 sequence is 18 residues long. CDR1 is SEHNR, CDR2 FQNEAQ, per germline (reference sequence). The chain's CDR3 is CASSGTSGGGFLTDTQYF. CDR3 sequence (DNA): TGTGCCAGCAGCGGGACTAGCGGGGGAGGTTTTCTCACAGATACGCAGTATTTT.

This chain connects TRBV5-4 to TRBJ2-1; D tentatively fits TRBD1 or TRBD2 (6 bases each). CDR1 is SGHNT and CDR2 is YYREEE in the germline V gene (reference sequence). The CDR3 has 14 amino acids. Trimming stripped 1 base from V and 6 bases from J, with 11 bases between. The CDR3 DNA is TGTGCCAGCAGCTTGAGGGGGGCCATCAATGAGCAGTTCTTC. This codes for CASSLRGAINEQFF.

V usage is TRBV19 and J usage is TRBJ1-2; 11 nucleotides match TRBD1. The CDR3 loop spans 15 amino acids. CDR1 and CDR2 (germline): LNHDA, SQIVND (reference sequence). The trim removed 5 bases at V and 4 bases at J, leaving 6 bases unmatched. Here the CDR3 DNA reads TGTGCCAGTAGTCCCTCCGGACAGGGGGCCTATGGCTACACCTTC. This sequence encodes CASSPSGQGAYGYTF.

Note on this clone: This is likely a read error, given that the CDR3 carries no conserved phenylalanine or tryptophan at its end. The DNA is omitted, as the CDR3 cannot be located on it reliably, and the CDR3 follows TCRdb's listing. This chain joins TRBV1 and TRBJ2-7; the table's D call of TRBD1 was not tested on the DNA. TRBV1 is flagged as a pseudogene. The CDR3 contains 19 residues when both ends are counted. CDR3 sequence reads: CTSSRDTGEQRYSVLRAVL.

V is TRBV18 and J is TRBJ2-5; no reliable D call. The germline CDR1 and CDR2 sequences are KGHSH and LQKENI. V lost 4 bases and J 4 bases, leaving 7 bases between the germline ends. The CDR3 loop spans 12 amino acids. CDR3 DNA sequence: TGTGCCAGCTCACGAAGTGGAGAGACCCAGTACTTC. Encoded protein: CASSRSGETQYF.

The chain combines TRBV29-1 with TRBJ1-2; D not certain. The V gene's germline CDR1 is SQVTM and CDR2 ANQGSEA. Trimming left V 8 bases short and J 0 bases short, with 16 bases between. There are 14 residues in the CDR3. CDR3 protein: CSFRTTASNYGYTF. The CDR3 nucleotides read TGCAGCTTCCGGACGACGGCCTCTAACTATGGCTACACCTTC.

The chain is built from TRBV2 and TRBJ1-3; D is unclear. CDR1 is SNHLY and CDR2 is FYNNEI in the germline V gene. This CDR3 is 15 amino acids long. V dropped 4 bases and J dropped 0 bases, with 10 bases sitting between them. DNA for the CDR3: TGTGCCAGCAGTGGACCACCGAGCTCTGGAAACACCATATATTTT. It translates to CASSGPPSSGNTIYF.

The chain is built from TRBV6-5 and TRBJ2-3; perhaps TRBD2 as D (6 bases). Germline lookup yields CDR1 MNHEY and CDR2 SVGAGI. The CDR3 extends over 14 amino acids. V was cut by 4 bases and J by 0 bases, with 8 bases left in between. CDR3 amino acids: CASSFSGSTDTQYF. In DNA, the CDR3 is TGTGCCAGCAGTTTTAGCGGTAGCACAGATACGCAGTATTTT.

This clone was counted once. The chain combines TRBV4-3 with TRBJ2-5; D may be TRBD1 or TRBD2 (7 bases each). In germline, CDR1 is LGHNA, CDR2 YSLEER. CDR3 length equals 15 residues. Trimming removed 1 base from V and 7 bases from J, with 16 bases in between. The CDR3 region is CASSQGTAGGGTQYF. CDR3 DNA sequence: TGCGCCAGCAGCCAAGGGACGGCAGGGGGGGGGACCCAGTACTTC.

The table lists this clone with a few counts. The genes are TRBV19 and TRBJ2-2, with D possibly matching TRBD1 (5 bases). The V gene lost 7 bases and the J gene lost 1 base, with 13 bases spanning the gap. Germline V gene data show CDR1 as LNHDA and CDR2 as SQIVND (reference sequence). The CDR3 length is 15 residues. CDR3 in amino acids: CASTSWGQNTGELFF. CDR3 coding DNA: TGTGCCAGTACCTCATGGGGCCAGAACACCGGGGAGCTGTTTTTT. Based on the CDR3 plus reference TRBV19 and TRBJ2-2, the full variable domain is DGGITQSPKYLFRKEGQNVTLSCEQNLNHDAMYWYRQDPGQGLRLIYYSQIVNDFQKGDIAEGYSVSREKKESFPLTVTSAQKNPTAFYLCASTSWGQNTGELFFGEGSRLTVL.

The V and J genes are TRBV4-3 and TRBJ1-2; D is ambiguous. CDR1 is LGHNA, CDR2 YSLEER, per germline. The CDR3 has 16 residues. The V and J ends lost 0 bases and 3 bases respectively, with 14 bases between them. The CDR3 region is CASSQEARGADYGYTF. In DNA form, the CDR3 reads TGCGCCAGCAGCCAAGAGGCGCGGGGAGCGGACTATGGCTACACCTTC.

The chain links TRBV27 to TRBJ2-3; tentative D call: TRBD2 (7 bases). The germline V gene encodes CDR1 MNHEY and CDR2 SMNVEV (reference sequence). V lost 2 bases and J 1 base, leaving 13 bases between the germline ends. The CDR3 extends over 16 amino acids. The CDR3 nucleotides are TGTGCCAGCAGTTTACGGGGGGCGCGAGGCACAGATACGCAGTATTTT. Its protein product is CASSLRGARGTDTQYF.

This clone was detected only once. V and J are TRBV5-4 and TRBJ2-5; D unresolved. The J call may be wrong; the DNA end is better matched by TRBJ2-7. Germline V lookup: CDR1 SGHNT, CDR2 YYREEE (reference sequence). This CDR3 has 13 residues. The CDR3 is CASSLAPSYEQYF. As DNA, the CDR3 is TGTGCCAGCAGCTTGGCCCCCTCCTACGAGCAGTACTTC.

This clone was counted a single time. V is TRBV28 and J is TRBJ2-5, with unresolved D. Deletions cut 5 bases from V and 2 bases from J, with 6 bases between. Germline V gene data show CDR1 as MDHEN and CDR2 as SYDVKM. The CDR3 is made up of 12 amino acids. The CDR3 loop is CASSSTQETQYF. As DNA, the CDR3 is TGTGCCAGCAGTAGTACTCAAGAGACCCAGTACTTC.